Listed here are 17 T cell receptor beta chains from one sample, sequenced in a study of blood T cell repertoires in COVID-19 (dated by TCRdb to the early 2020s). Libraries were prepared through the immunoSEQ multiplex PCR assay. The table was pulled from immuneACCESS by TCRdb, which kept in-frame rearrangements only. Such tables lose some clones; where checked, under half of the loss comes from unresolved V genes, and the rest has no known cause. This sample holds around 130,000 clones; under 90% were observed only once. About 3.9% of the sample is taken by the ten largest. Sample: peripheral blood. The source is a man in his 60s with acute or convalescent COVID-19.

This chain uses TRBV7-9 with TRBJ2-1, with D maybe TRBD1 (5 bases). V was pared by 3 bases and J by 7 bases, with 22 bases between. The CDR3 spans 17 residues. The germline gives CDR1 SEHNR, CDR2 FQNEAQ (reference sequence). The CDR3 region is CASSFHFGARLENEQFF. CDR3 DNA: TGTGCCAGCAGCTTCCACTTTGGGGCTCGTCTAGAAAATGAGCAGTTCTTC. The entire variable domain, with the rest obtained from reference TRBV7-9 and TRBJ2-1, is as follows: DTGVSQNPRHKITKRGQNVTFRCDPISEHNRLYWYRQTLGQGPEFLTYFQNEAQLEKSRLLSDRFSAERPKGSFSTLEIQRTEQGDSAMYLCASSFHFGARLENEQFFGPGTRLTVL.

V is TRBV19 and J is TRBJ2-7, with 7 bases that match TRBD1. Germline V gives CDR1 LNHDA, CDR2 SQIVND (reference sequence). This CDR3 comprises 16 residues. V lost 3 bases and J lost 3; bases outside the gene matches: 11. The CDR3 nucleotides read TGTGCCAGTAGTATCAGAGGGGGCATGTGGAGCTACGAGCAGTACTTC. Amino acid sequence: CASSIRGGMWSYEQYF.

A single count supports this clone. The J gene is TRBJ2-1, the V gene TRBV11-3, with D perhaps matching TRBD2 (6 bases). The CDR3 covers 15 residues. CDR1 is SGHNT and CDR2 is YENEEA in the germline V gene. Trimming took off 9 bases at V and 2 bases at J, with 17 bases between the two ends. This CDR3 is CASSQGTSTYNEQFF. In DNA, the CDR3 is TGTGCCAGTTCTCAGGGAACTAGCACCTACAATGAGCAGTTCTTC.

The V call is TRBV5-3, the J call TRBJ1-2; D remains ambiguous. TRBV5-3 is recorded as an ORF, its role being uncertain. The CDR3 extends over 14 amino acids. V was cut by 2 bases and J by 0 bases, with 8 bases left in between. The CDR3 spells CARSFSLTNYGYTF. CDR3 nucleotide sequence: TGTGCCAGAAGCTTCAGTCTGACTAACTATGGCTACACCTTC.

V and J are TRBV30 and TRBJ2-3; the D gene is possibly TRBD2 (5 bases). Trimming stripped 1 base from V and 7 bases from J, with 12 bases between. The CDR3 is 13 residues long. The germline V gene has CDR1 GTSNPN and CDR2 SVGIG (reference sequence). CDR3 coding DNA: TGTGCCTGGAGTGAAGTGGGAGCATATACGCAGTATTTT. Translated: CAWSEVGAYTQYF.

This chain joins TRBV27 and TRBJ2-3; tentative D call: TRBD1 (5 bases). Germline CDR1 is MNHEY and CDR2 is SMNVEV (reference sequence). V dropped 3 bases and J dropped 2 bases, with 9 bases sitting between them. The CDR3 has 14 amino acids. As DNA, the CDR3 is TGTGCCAGCAGTTTCAACAGGCCCACAGATACGCAGTATTTT. It yields the protein CASSFNRPTDTQYF.

This clone was seen a single time. The chain has TRBV4-1 and TRBJ2-1; 8 bases map to TRBD2. The V segment lost 0 bases and the J segment 2 bases; nucleotides outside the gene matches: 3. The CDR3 extends over 16 amino acids. The germline gives CDR1 MGHRA, CDR2 YSYEKL. In DNA form, the CDR3 reads TGCGCCAGCAGCCAAGATCGTAGCGGGACCTACAATGAGCAGTTCTTC. Its protein is CASSQDRSGTYNEQFF.

This clone has only one observation. The rearrangement joins TRBV29-1 to TRBJ2-7, with TRBD1 identical over 8 bases. The CDR3 is 13 amino acids. Germline V gene lookup returns CDR1 SQVTM and CDR2 ANQGSEA. Trimming took 1 base from V and 2 from J; bases not matched to a gene: 1. The CDR3 bases are TGCAGCGTTGAAGGGACAGGGACCTACGAGCAGTACTTC. Protein product: CSVEGTGTYEQYF.

The V call is TRBV6-5, the J call TRBJ2-7; TRBD1 matches at 12 bases. The CDR3 is 14 amino acids. Germline V CDR1 and CDR2: MNHEY, SVGAGI. The V and J ends lost 8 bases and 2 bases, in that order; junction bases with no gene match: 4. The CDR3 nucleotides are TGTGCCAGCGGGACAGGGGGCGACGCCTACGAGCAGTACTTC. Its translation is CASGTGGDAYEQYF.

The J gene is TRBJ2-6, the V gene TRBV5-4, with TRBD1 matching 12 bases. CDR1 and CDR2 from the germline V gene are SGHNT and YYREEE (reference sequence). Trimming took 5 bases from V and 1 from J; bases not matched to a gene: 7. There are 18 residues in the CDR3. The CDR3 DNA reads as TGTGCCAGCAGGGAGGGACAGGGGGCAAAGTCTGGGGCCAACGTCCTGACTTTC. The encoded protein is CASREGQGAKSGANVLTF.

The V and J genes are TRBV2 and TRBJ2-1; D is possibly TRBD2 (6 bases). The germline V gene encodes CDR1 SNHLY and CDR2 FYNNEI. CDR3 length: 11 residues. Trimming pared 4 bases from V and 13 bases from J, leaving 11 bases between. The CDR3 DNA reads TGTGCCAGCAGTGCAACTAGCCCCCAGTTCTTC. Amino acid sequence: CASSATSPQFF.

A single count supports this clone. The rearrangement joins TRBV5-1 to TRBJ1-1; no definite D call. The CDR3 consists of 13 residues. CDR1 SGHRS and CDR2 YFSETQ come from the germline V gene. The V end was cut by 7 bases, the J end by 1 base, with 11 bases between. The CDR3, as DNA: TGCGCCAGCTCCCAGGTGACGAACACTGAAGCTTTCTTT. It specifies CASSQVTNTEAFF.

This chain connects TRBV3-1 (or the pseudogene TRBV3-2) to TRBJ1-5; a weak D match, TRBD1 (6 bases). There are 12 residues in the CDR3. The germline V gene has CDR1 LGHDT and CDR2 YNNKEL (reference sequence). V was pared by 1 base and J by 11 bases, with 9 bases between. The CDR3 spells CASSQGEGAQHF. CDR3 in DNA: TGTGCCAGCAGCCAAGGGGAGGGGGCCCAGCATTTT.

This rearrangement joins TRBV28 to TRBJ2-6, with TRBD1 matching over 9 bases. Germline lookup yields CDR1 MDHEN and CDR2 SYDVKM. V lost 8 bases and J lost 0; bases outside the gene matches: 8. This CDR3 contains 17 residues. DNA of the CDR3: TGTGCCAGCCCGGACAGGGGTCTAATCTCTGGGGCCAACGTCCTGACTTTC. This sequence encodes CASPDRGLISGANVLTF.

The genes are TRBV12-3 or TRBV12-4 and TRBJ1-3; D is undetermined. Trimming removed 8 bases at V and 3 bases at J, with 11 bases between. The CDR3 consists of 13 residues. DNA of the CDR3: TGTGCCAGCCTCGTGGCAGGTGGAAACACCATATATTTT. This gives the protein CASLVAGGNTIYF.

The J gene is TRBJ2-2, the V gene TRBV12-3 or TRBV12-4; D gene ambiguous. The CDR3 has 13 residues. V dropped 6 bases and J dropped 9 bases, with 14 bases sitting between them. The CDR3 loop reads CASSPDSPRELFF. For the CDR3, the DNA is TGTGCCAGCAGCCCCGACTCCCCCCGGGAGCTGTTTTTT.

The V and J genes are TRBV11-2 and TRBJ2-7; maybe TRBD1 (8 bases). In germline, CDR1 is SGHAT, CDR2 FQNNGV. The CDR3 consists of 15 residues. V lost 7 bases to trimming and J lost 0 bases, with 16 bases between them. The CDR3, as DNA: TGTGCCAGCACTTATACAGGGGGGGCCTCCTACGAGCAGTACTTC. It yields the protein CASTYTGGASYEQYF.